This is a list of T cell receptor beta chains from one sample in a study of metastatic and nonmetastatic thyroid tumors. TCRdb re-called the PCR reads through MiXCR. Of about 38,000 clones in the sample, around 28% were seen once. The sample consisted of blood. The receptors shown here come from a male donor with papillary thyroid cancer or a benign thyroid nodule (not recorded which). Some clones in this sample may be carry-over from other donors' samples. Each CDR3 is given without its conserved first and last residue. Fields, in order: V gene, CDR3 length, D gene, CDR3 protein. A D gene is named only where the DNA matches it firmly.

TRBV5-1 | 13 | TRBD1 | ASSDPTGGNEKLF
TRBV5-1 | 13 | TRBD1 | ASSFQGTALYEQY
TRBV12-3/TRBV12-4 | 10 | NA | ASSRGQNEQF
TRBV6-1 | 12 | NA | ASSLSSGGETQY
TRBV28 | 11 | TRBD1 | ASSSGTAYGYT
TRBV7-9 | 13 | NA | ASSLAGTLYNEQF
TRBV24-1 | 12 | TRBD1 | ATSDFRGPHGYT
TRBV6-4 | 12 | TRBD1 | ASSPGQGHTEAF
TRBV5-6 | 17 | NA | ASSLVGTPAMGFYNEQF
TRBV12-3/TRBV12-4 | 12 | TRBD1 | ASSFGTGEYEQY
TRBV11-2 | 14 | TRBD1 | ASSFMGTGSSSEQY
TRBV27 | 13 | TRBD1 | ASSLSTGGSYEQY
TRBV11-2 | 11 | NA | ASSLFQRDEQF
TRBV11-3 | 11 | NA | ASSLENSVEQY
TRBV6-4 | 12 | TRBD2 | ASSSGIHTGELF
TRBV6-4 | 11 | NA | AGSEVGSDTQY
TRBV29-1 | 11 | NA | SGGEDGNYGYT
TRBV11-2 | 14 | TRBD2 | ASSLELAGGTNEQF
TRBV3-1 | 11 | NA | ASSQGTARGYT